This T cell receptor (beta chain) emerged from a study of cytomegalovirus exposure and HLA in healthy donors. Findings and limits, study-wide: Clonal expansion, a later analysis showed, was greater in HLA-associated TCR beta chains than in equally common others. Earlier results showed most TCR beta V segments being productive about 87% or about 30% of the time. A missense variant in DCLRE1C was later tied to TCR beta V- and J-gene trimming. An analysis that came later showed most CMV-associated TCR beta chains appearing HLA-restricted.

Points on this clone: Its antigen is unidentified.

The PCR employed 60 Vbeta primers together with 13 Jbeta primers. Repertoires were generated with immunoSEQ multiplex PCR, while TCRdb's copy carries only in-frame clones and drops some. The sample contains under 200,000 clones, 65% to 80% of which appear only once. V shed 8 bases and J 1 base; nucleotides not matched to a gene: 9. CDR1 MDHEN and CDR2 SYDVKM come from the germline V gene. CDR3 size: 16 residues. The chain is built from TRBV28 and TRBJ2-7, with 12 bases matching TRBD1. Input material: PBMCs. The sequence came from a middle-aged woman in good health and CMV-seropositive. The CDR3 DNA sequence: TGTGCCAGCTCTTCGATGGGACAGGGGGCATCCTACGAGCAGTACTTC. Its protein product is CASSSMGQGASYEQYF.